This T cell receptor beta chain emerged from a study of post-analysis software for immune sequencing data. Study-level points and caveats: Elevated frequency relative to controls characterized four or five TRBV segments in patients, TRBV5-6, TRBV5-1 and TRBV20-1 among them.

V shed 0 bases and J shed 0 bases, with 13 bases lying between them. Germline V gene sequence: CDR1 SGHRS, CDR2 YFSETQ. The CDR3 is 16 amino acids. Unique molecular identifiers were present in the TCR beta cDNA libraries. TCRdb fed the PCR reads into MiXCR, producing one record per CDR3 protein. The data contain 430,000 or so distinct CDR3 sequences, 39% of them singletons. As regards this clonotype: Its specificity is unknown.

The TCR originated in a girl aged 2 to 9 with multiple sclerosis. The chain uses TRBV5-1 and TRBJ2-7; D tentatively reads TRBD1 or TRBD2 (5 bases each). The sample comprised blood. In DNA, the CDR3 is TGCGCCAGCAGCTTGGTCGCCGGGGCAAGCTCCTACGAGCAGTACTTC. Translation gives CASSLVAGASSYEQYF. Variable domain in full (rest from reference TRBV5-1 and TRBJ2-7): KAGVTQTPRYLIKTRGQQVTLSCSPISGHRSVSWYQQTPGQGLQFLFEYFSETQRNKGNFPGRFSGRQFSNSRSEMNVSTLELGDSALYLCASSLVAGASSYEQYFGPGTRLTVT.